The next 28 T cell receptor beta chains were all read from a single sample in a study of T cells after yellow fever vaccination. TCRdb reprocessed the 5' RACE reads with MiXCR, giving one entry per CDR3 protein. Of fewer than 650,000 distinct CDR3 sequences listed, 20% to 25% are singletons. Material: PBMCs, obtained approximately 22 days after the first yellow fever vaccination. The receptors come from a man between 18 and 35 years old who received the YFV17D yellow fever vaccine.

The chain has TRBV5-1 and TRBJ2-3; D unresolved. CDR3 length: 15 residues. Trimming left V 3 bases short and J 3 bases short, with 14 bases between. Germline V gene sequence: CDR1 SGHRS, CDR2 YFSETQ. The CDR3 sequence: CASSSSVDPTDTQYF. Here the CDR3 DNA reads TGCGCCAGCAGCTCCTCAGTGGACCCTACAGATACGCAGTATTTT. The whole variable domain, remainder taken from reference TRBV5-1 and TRBJ2-3, is KAGVTQTPRYLIKTRGQQVTLSCSPISGHRSVSWYQQTPGQGLQFLFEYFSETQRNKGNFPGRFSGRQFSNSRSEMNVSTLELGDSALYLCASSSSVDPTDTQYFGPGTRLTVL.

In this sample, this clonotype turned up a few times. The chain employs TRBV18 and TRBJ1-1; TRBD1 aligns across 7 bases. The germline gives CDR1 KGHSH, CDR2 LQKENI. The CDR3 is 14 amino acids. The trim removed 3 bases at V and 2 bases at J, leaving 3 bases unmatched. CDR3 bases: TGTGCCAGCTCACCGGACAGGATTAACACTGAAGCTTTCTTT. It codes for CASSPDRINTEAFF.

The chain recombines TRBV20-1 with TRBJ1-4; D perhaps matches TRBD1 (5 bases). V was clipped by 0 bases and J by 1 base, with 6 bases between them. Germline V gene sequence: CDR1 DFQATT, CDR2 SNEGSKA (reference sequence). The CDR3 covers 14 residues. The CDR3 spells CSARDTGTNEKLFF. The CDR3 DNA reads as TGCAGTGCTAGAGATACAGGAACTAATGAAAAACTGTTTTTT.

The sample holds a few counts of this clonotype. This chain joins TRBV7-6 and TRBJ2-2, with D unresolved. V gave up 2 bases and J gave up 0 bases, with 10 bases separating them. Germline CDR1 SGHVS, CDR2 FNYEAQ. The CDR3 is 16 residues long. This CDR3 is CASSLSGVANTGELFF. In DNA, the CDR3 is TGTGCCAGCAGCTTATCAGGCGTCGCGAACACCGGGGAGCTGTTTTTT.

This chain links TRBV12-3 or TRBV12-4 with TRBJ2-1; TRBD2 agrees at 9 bases. The CDR3 sequence is 16 residues long. Losses at the gene ends were 5 bases for V and 7 bases for J; bases not matched to a gene: 12. The CDR3 region is CASSNLAGGFRNEQFF. CDR3 nucleotides: TGTGCCAGCAGTAACCTGGCGGGGGGGTTCAGAAATGAGCAGTTCTTC.

The genes are TRBV20-1 and TRBJ2-3; D is perhaps TRBD2 (6 bases). Germline lookup yields CDR1 DFQATT and CDR2 SNEGSKA (reference sequence). V was shortened by 1 base and J by 0 bases, with 14 bases between the two germline ends. This CDR3 has 16 amino acids. This CDR3 reads CSARGGHSGSTDTQYF. DNA of the CDR3: TGCAGTGCTAGAGGCGGTCATAGCGGAAGCACAGATACGCAGTATTTT.

The sample holds a few counts of this clonotype. The chain recombines TRBV7-9 with TRBJ2-7; a possible D gene is TRBD1 (6 bases). This CDR3 is built from 15 residues. Germline CDR1 reads SEHNR; CDR2 reads FQNEAQ (reference sequence). The V end was cut by 7 bases, the J end by 3 bases, with 19 bases between. In DNA form, the CDR3 reads TGTGCCAGCACCCCCCAGGGTAGGGGGAGCTACGAGCAGTACTTC. This sequence encodes CASTPQGRGSYEQYF.

This chain uses TRBV2 with TRBJ2-1; 9 nucleotides match TRBD2. Germline V gene data show CDR1 as SNHLY and CDR2 as FYNNEI. The CDR3 is made up of 13 amino acids. J lost 7 bases, V lost 7 bases, and 5 bases had no gene match. The CDR3 bases are TGTGCCAGCAATGGACTAGCGTGGAATGAGCAGTTCTTC. Translation gives CASNGLAWNEQFF.

V usage is TRBV5-1 and J usage is TRBJ2-5; 7 bases are shared with TRBD2. Germline loops: CDR1 SGHRS, CDR2 YFSETQ. V was clipped by 2 bases and J by 3 bases; unmatched bases: 10. The CDR3 has 16 residues. Here the CDR3 DNA reads TGCGCCAGCAGCTTTTTCCTCGGACTAGAAAAAGAGACCCAGTACTTC. It is translated as CASSFFLGLEKETQYF.

The rearrangement joins TRBV4-1 to TRBJ2-1; D possibly corresponds to TRBD2 (5 bases). The germline V gene has CDR1 MGHRA and CDR2 YSYEKL. The V end lost 4 bases, the J end lost 7 bases, and 20 bases lay between the germline ends. The CDR3 consists of 16 residues. This chain's CDR3 is CASSPPGVGVENEQFF. The CDR3 region has the DNA TGCGCCAGCAGCCCCCCCGGGGTTGGTGTAGAAAATGAGCAGTTCTTC.

This chain connects TRBV28 to TRBJ1-4; 7 bases align to TRBD1. The CDR3 loop spans 12 amino acids. CDR1 is MDHEN and CDR2 is SYDVKM in the germline V gene. After removal of 6 bases from V and 13 bases from J, the junction contained 8 bases not matched to a gene. CDR3: CASREQGSGLFF. CDR3 sequence (DNA): TGTGCCAGCAGGGAACAGGGGAGTGGACTGTTTTTT.

This clonotype occurred a few times. This rearrangement joins TRBV20-1 to TRBJ2-7; D unresolved. The length of the CDR3 is 12 residues. V shed 4 bases and J shed 0 bases, with 7 bases lying between them. Looked up from germline, CDR1 is DFQATT and CDR2 is SNEGSKA (reference sequence). The CDR3 coding sequence is TGCAGTGCTACCATCGGCTCCTACGAGCAGTACGTC. This gives the protein CSATIGSYEQYV.

This clonotype was detected only a few times. This chain uses TRBV20-1 with TRBJ1-2; 12 bases fit TRBD1. Trimming cost V 3 bases and J 6 bases; bases outside gene matches: 8. The CDR3 extends over 15 amino acids. Germline lookup yields CDR1 DFQATT and CDR2 SNEGSKA (reference sequence). CDR3 bases: TGCAGTGCTAGGGCCCGGGACAGGGGGCGAGATGGCTACACCTTC. It is translated as CSARARDRGRDGYTF.

This clonotype was seen ten or more times. The chain combines TRBV20-1 with TRBJ2-7; 9 nucleotides agree with TRBD2. The germline CDR1 and CDR2 sequences are DFQATT and SNEGSKA (reference sequence). This CDR3 has 14 residues. V was clipped by 6 bases and J by 5 bases; unmatched bases: 11. The chain's CDR3 is CSAKAGGGAHEQYV. The CDR3 coding sequence is TGCAGTGCCAAAGCGGGGGGAGGGGCCCACGAGCAGTACGTC.

The CDR3 DNA follows: TGTGCCAGCAGTTACTCGAGGAGACTAGGAGACTACGAGCAGTACTTC. This gives the protein CASSYSRRLGDYEQYF. V usage is TRBV6-5 and J usage is TRBJ2-7, with a tentative D call TRBD2 (6 bases). The ends were cut back, 0 bases at V and 3 bases at J, with 15 bases in the middle. CDR3 length: 16 residues. Germline values: CDR1 MNHEY, CDR2 SVGAGI.

This clonotype appeared a few times. The germline gene is not matched at one end of the junction; a read error may be the cause. The chain joins TRBV12-3 or TRBV12-4 to TRBJ2-3; 8 positions agree with TRBD2. The length of the CDR3 is 16 residues. CDR3 DNA: TGTGTCAGCAGTTTAGGTGGCGGGGGGAACACAGATACGCAGTATTTT. This sequence encodes CVSSLGGGGNTDTQYF.

This clonotype was seen only a few times. The chain employs TRBV5-1 and TRBJ2-7; D not certain. Germline V gene sequence: CDR1 SGHRS, CDR2 YFSETQ. CDR3 length: 12 residues. Trimming removed 0 bases from V and 6 bases from J, with 7 bases in between. In nucleotides, the CDR3 is TGCGCCAGCAGCTTGGGCTCCCTCGAGCAGTACTTC. Translated: CASSLGSLEQYF.

Many counts were recorded for this clonotype. An end of the junction differs from the germline gene, which may be a read error. The gene calls are TRBV12-3 or TRBV12-4 and TRBJ2-5, with D possibly being TRBD2 (6 bases). This CDR3 contains 14 residues. CDR3 amino acids: CASSFSGGGETQYF. The CDR3 nucleotides are TGCGCCAGCAGCTTTAGCGGTGGCGGTGAGACCCAGTACTTC.

This clonotype has only a few counts. The DNA of the CDR3 is TGTGCCAGCAGGGCAGGGGGGGCCAGCAATCAGCCCCAGCATTTT. As protein: CASRAGGASNQPQHF. This chain joins TRBV6-1 and TRBJ1-5, with 7 bases aligning to TRBD1. The CDR3 length is 15 residues. Trimming took 6 bases from V and 1 from J; bases not matched to a gene: 6. Looked up from germline, CDR1 is MNHNS and CDR2 is SASEGT.

The chain couples TRBV6-4 to TRBJ2-7; D perhaps matches TRBD1 (6 bases). Germline CDR1 is MRHNA and CDR2 is SNTAGT. The CDR3 sequence is 13 residues long. The germline V and J ends were trimmed by 2 bases and 2 bases, with 7 bases remaining between them. The CDR3 DNA follows: TGTGCCAGCAGTGACGGGACAACCTACGAGCAGTACGTC. It yields the protein CASSDGTTYEQYV.

The chain employs TRBV7-2 and TRBJ1-3; D is undetermined. This CDR3 region has 15 residues. V shed 3 bases and J shed 0 bases, with 9 bases lying between them. Germline V CDR1 and CDR2: SGHTA, FQGNSA. The CDR3 DNA reads TGTGCCAGCAGCTTGGTGGTTAGCTCTGGAAACACCATATATTTT. Amino acid sequence: CASSLVVSSGNTIYF.

The chain is built from TRBV19 and TRBJ2-5; TRBD2 aligns across 14 bases. Per germline, CDR1 LNHDA and CDR2 SQIVND (reference sequence). Losses at the gene ends were 3 bases for V and 5 bases for J; bases not matched to a gene: 8. The CDR3 is made up of 17 amino acids. The CDR3 region is CASSMTSGGAEVETQYF. Written as DNA, the CDR3 is TGTGCCAGTAGTATGACTAGCGGGGGGGCCGAGGTCGAGACCCAGTACTTC.

The rearrangement joins TRBV7-2 to TRBJ2-1; D is unclear. Looked up from germline, CDR1 is SGHTA and CDR2 is FQGNSA. Trimming left V 2 bases short and J 2 bases short, with 7 bases between. CDR3 length: 14 amino acids. The CDR3 loop is CASSLFTPYNEQFF. DNA for the CDR3: TGTGCCAGCAGCTTATTTACGCCCTACAATGAGCAGTTCTTC. Variable domain in full (rest from reference TRBV7-2 and TRBJ2-1): GAGVSQSPSNKVTEKGKDVELRCDPISGHTALYWYRQSLGQGLEFLIYFQGNSAPDKSGLPSDRFSAERTGGSVSTLTIQRTQQEDSAVYLCASSLFTPYNEQFFGPGTRLTVL.

This chain connects TRBV7-2 to TRBJ2-5; D perhaps matches TRBD2 (5 bases). V was clipped by 5 bases and J by 1 base, with 11 bases between them. This CDR3 has 14 amino acids. CDR1 is SGHTA and CDR2 is FQGNSA in the germline V gene. CDR3 residues: CASSRLTGQETQYF. CDR3 nucleotides: TGTGCCAGCAGCCGACTAACCGGCCAAGAGACCCAGTACTTC.

The rearrangement links TRBV6-1 to TRBJ2-7, with D unclear. The germline V gene encodes CDR1 MNHNS and CDR2 SASEGT. The CDR3 loop spans 13 amino acids. V lost 3 bases and J 7 bases, leaving 13 bases between the germline ends. The CDR3 loop reads CASSDRRPREQYF. Written as DNA, the CDR3 is TGTGCCAGCAGTGACAGGAGACCTCGGGAGCAGTACTTC.

The V gene is TRBV6-2 or TRBV6-3, the J gene TRBJ1-4; no definite D call. CDR3 length: 13 residues. V was clipped by 7 bases and J by 7 bases, with 13 bases between them. Germline V CDR1 and CDR2: MNHEY, SVGEGT. CDR3 DNA: TGTGCCAGCATGAACGTCGGTAGTGAAAAACTGTTTTTT. Protein sequence: CASMNVGSEKLFF.

This clonotype was seen at least ten times. The chain is built from TRBV20-1 and TRBJ1-5; 8 bases line up with TRBD1. The CDR3 extends over 13 amino acids. The junction had 4 bases not matched to a gene; V was cut back by 3 bases and J by 6 bases. Per germline, CDR1 DFQATT and CDR2 SNEGSKA (reference sequence). CDR3 sequence reads: CSARTGEGQPQHF. CDR3 DNA sequence: TGCAGTGCTAGGACAGGGGAGGGTCAGCCCCAGCATTTT.

The chain has TRBV15 and TRBJ1-5, with no clear D. Germline CDR1 is LNHNV and CDR2 is YYDKDF (reference sequence). The CDR3 length is 13 residues. V lost 4 bases and J lost 5, with 9 bases in between. CDR3 region: CATSTLRDQPQHF. CDR3 coding DNA: TGTGCCACCAGCACGTTGCGGGATCAGCCCCAGCATTTT. The complete variable domain, with remaining parts taken from reference TRBV15 and TRBJ1-5, reads DAMVIQNPRYQVTQFGKPVTLSCSQTLNHNVMYWYQQKSSQAPKLLFHYYDKDFNNEADTPDNFQSRRPNTSFCFLDIRSPGLGDTAMYLCATSTLRDQPQHFGDGTRLSIL.